One sample yielded the 25 T cell receptor beta chains listed below, sequenced in a study of identical twins. TCRdb called the 5' RACE reads again in MiXCR, with one record for every CDR3 protein. In the table there are around 480,000 distinct CDR3 sequences, approximately 15% of which are singletons. The sample was also reused in another study, on yellow fever vaccine responses in identical twins.

Sequencing was performed on CD4+ T cells sorted from blood. The receptors originated from a woman under 30 in good health.

This clonotype was observed a few times. This rearrangement joins TRBV15 to TRBJ2-3, with D possibly being TRBD2 (5 bases). Between the trimmed V and J ends, which lost 2 bases and 2 bases, there was a span of 8 bases. From germline, CDR1 is LNHNV and CDR2 YYDKDF (reference sequence). The CDR3 is made up of 14 amino acids. CDR3 sequence (DNA): TGTGCCACCAGCAGACCACGGGACACAGATACGCAGTATTTT. It translates to CATSRPRDTDTQYF.

This clonotype was counted ten times or more. The rearrangement joins TRBV11-2 to TRBJ2-7, with TRBD2 identical over 8 bases. Trimming took 1 base from V and 2 from J; bases not matched to a gene: 7. The CDR3 sequence is 16 residues long. Germline V gene data show CDR1 as SGHAT and CDR2 as FQNNGV. CDR3 in amino acids: CASSLGWAGGTYEQYF. The CDR3 nucleotides read TGTGCCAGCAGCTTAGGCTGGGCGGGGGGAACCTACGAGCAGTACTTC.

This clonotype has more than one count but fewer than ten. V is TRBV20-1 and J is TRBJ2-5; possibly TRBD2 for D (6 bases). Per germline, CDR1 DFQATT and CDR2 SNEGSKA (reference sequence). The V and J ends lost 3 bases and 3 bases respectively, with 8 bases between them. CDR3 length: 12 residues. CDR3 coding DNA: TGCAGTGCTAGTTGGAGGGAAGAGACCCAGTACTTC. It specifies CSASWREETQYF.

In the case of this clonotype: Mismatch with germline at one junction end may stem from a read error. The chain uses TRBV7-7 and TRBJ2-1; 11 nucleotides agree with TRBD2. The CDR3 covers 17 residues. In germline, CDR1 is SSHAT, CDR2 FNYEAQ (reference sequence). The DNA of the CDR3 is TGTGCTAGCAGCCCTACTAGCGGGAGAGAGTTTATCGATGAGCAGTTCTTC. It translates to CASSPTSGREFIDEQFF.

This clonotype showed up many times. The genes are TRBV29-1 and TRBJ1-2; no clear D gene. In germline, CDR1 is SQVTM, CDR2 ANQGSEA. This CDR3 spans 11 amino acids. This chain's CDR3 is CLVLDSGGYTF. The CDR3 DNA reads as TGCCTTGTTTTGGACTCGGGGGGCTACACCTTC. The full variable domain, with the rest looked up from reference TRBV29-1 and TRBJ1-2, is SAVISQKPSRDICQRGTSLTIQCQVDSQVTMMFWYRQQPGQSLTLIATANQGSEATYESGFVIDKFPISRPNLTFSTLTVSNMSPEDSSIYLCLVLDSGGYTFGSGTRLTVV.

This clonotype was counted ten times or more. The CDR3 region has the DNA TGCGCCAGCAGTGATCGGGCCGAGATCTATGGCTACACCTTC. This sequence encodes CASSDRAEIYGYTF. J is TRBJ1-2 and V is TRBV10-1; D gene uncertain. Germline CDR1 is WNHNN and CDR2 is SYGVQD (reference sequence). Trimming left V 3 bases short and J 4 bases short, with 12 bases between. CDR3 length equals 14 residues.

This clonotype occurred many times. One end of the junction is discordant with germline, which a read error may explain. The chain recombines TRBV7-7 with TRBJ2-4, with 7 bases identical to TRBD1. CDR1 and CDR2 (germline): SSHAT, FNYEAQ (reference sequence). The CDR3 is 14 residues long. CDR3 in amino acids: CASSKDRRKNIQYF. The CDR3 bases are TGTGCTAGCAGCAAGGACAGGAGAAAAAACATTCAGTACTTC.

This clonotype was detected a few times. The chain links TRBV6-1 to TRBJ1-6; 10 nucleotides match TRBD1. Germline-derived CDR1 and CDR2 are MNHNS and SASEGT. This CDR3 region has 14 residues. The V and J ends lost 3 bases and 9 bases, in that order; junction bases with no gene match: 2. For the CDR3, the DNA is TGTGCCAGCAGTGAGACAGGGGGCGGTTCACCCCTCCACTTT. This codes for CASSETGGGSPLHF.

The V call is TRBV28, the J call TRBJ2-7; possible D gene TRBD1, 6 bases. This CDR3 spans 16 amino acids. The V gene lost 6 bases and the J gene lost 4 bases, with 22 bases spanning the gap. Germline CDR1 reads MDHEN; CDR2 reads SYDVKM. The CDR3 DNA is TGTGCCAGCAGCTCCGAAAGATACAGGGTCACGTACGAGCAGTACTTC. Translation gives CASSSERYRVTYEQYF.

The V call is TRBV9, the J call TRBJ2-5; perhaps D is TRBD1 or TRBD2 (7 bases each). Germline CDR1 SGDLS, CDR2 YYNGEE. The CDR3 has 14 residues. V was shortened by 4 bases and J by 7 bases, with 17 bases between the two germline ends. The CDR3 spells CASSSAGGGGTQYF. The CDR3 DNA reads as TGTGCCAGCAGCTCCGCAGGGGGGGGCGGGACCCAGTACTTC. The full variable domain, in which reference TRBV9 and TRBJ2-5 provide the parts outside the CDR3, is DSGVTQTPKHLITATGQRVTLRCSPRSGDLSVYWYQQSLDQGLQFLIQYYNGEERAKGNILERFSAQQFPDLHSELNLSSLELGDSALYFCASSSAGGGGTQYFGPGTRLLVL.

Many counts were recorded for this clonotype. This chain connects TRBV24-1 to TRBJ2-2, with D perhaps being TRBD1 or TRBD2 (6 bases each). The germline V gene has CDR1 KGHDR and CDR2 SFDVKD. Trimming shortened V by 2 bases and J by 4 bases, and 10 bases separated the two germline ends. The CDR3 consists of 15 residues. In nucleotides, the CDR3 is TGTGCCACCAGTGATTCGGGGGCACCCACCGGGGAGCTGTTTTTT. It yields the protein CATSDSGAPTGELFF.

This clonotype has a handful of counts. The rearrangement links TRBV12-3 or TRBV12-4 to TRBJ2-5; D is undetermined. V lost 0 bases and J lost 1, with 9 bases in between. The CDR3 has 15 amino acids. CDR3 DNA: TGTGCCAGCAGTTTAGCTCGAGGCGCCCAAGAGACCCAGTACTTC. Translation gives CASSLARGAQETQYF.

V and J are TRBV5-1 and TRBJ2-1, with 8 bases matching TRBD2. Germline trimming cut 1 base from V and 4 bases from J; bases unmatched to any gene: 4. Looked up from germline, CDR1 is SGHRS and CDR2 is YFSETQ. The CDR3 has 15 residues. CDR3 loop: CASSLFGGGYNEQFF. The CDR3 nucleotides read TGCGCCAGCAGCTTGTTCGGGGGGGGTTACAATGAGCAGTTCTTC.

This clonotype was observed at least ten times. The V call is TRBV24-1, the J call TRBJ2-7, with D tentatively TRBD2 (6 bases). The V end was cut by 7 bases, the J end by 4 bases, with 19 bases between. Germline CDR1 reads KGHDR; CDR2 reads SFDVKD. The CDR3 consists of 15 residues. The CDR3 region has the DNA TGTGCCACCAGCCCAGCTACTGGCGGGGCGTACGAGCAGTACTTC. Translated: CATSPATGGAYEQYF.

The chain is built from TRBV20-1 and TRBJ2-1, with 9 bases fitting TRBD2. The CDR3 totals 16 residues. The trim removed 5 bases at V and 5 bases at J, leaving 13 bases unmatched. Germline V gene lookup returns CDR1 DFQATT and CDR2 SNEGSKA (reference sequence). CDR3 DNA sequence: TGCAGTGCTCCCGGGACTAGCAGTGTCATTAACAATGAGCAGTTCTTC. Translating gives CSAPGTSSVINNEQFF.

The chain uses TRBV6-2 or TRBV6-3 and TRBJ2-2; D not resolved. The CDR3 contains 14 residues. The ends were cut back, 6 bases at V and 4 bases at J, with 12 bases in the middle. The V gene's germline CDR1 is MNHEY and CDR2 SVGEGT. The CDR3 loop is CASSQSTFTGELFF. CDR3 bases: TGTGCCAGCAGCCAATCAACATTCACCGGGGAGCTGTTTTTT.

The chain couples TRBV3-1 to TRBJ2-1, with TRBD1 as a possible D gene (5 bases). CDR3 length equals 17 residues. Germline assignment: CDR1 LGHDT and CDR2 YNNKEL (reference sequence). Trimming took off 2 bases at V and 8 bases at J, with 22 bases between the two ends. The CDR3 DNA reads TGTGCCAGCAGCCAAAGGTCTAAAAGGGGTGACTTCTATGAGCAGTTCTTC. Its translation is CASSQRSKRGDFYEQFF.

This clonotype occurred a few times. This chain joins TRBV6-6 and TRBJ2-1; D gene ambiguous. Trimming pared 4 bases from V and 10 bases from J, leaving 11 bases between. The germline gives CDR1 MNHNY, CDR2 SVGAGI (reference sequence). The CDR3 runs to 12 residues. The CDR3 sequence: CASSSRVGEQFF. The CDR3 region has the DNA TGTGCCAGCAGTTCTCGCGTAGGGGAGCAGTTCTTC.

The chain uses TRBV15 and TRBJ2-1; D remains ambiguous. Germline assignment: CDR1 LNHNV and CDR2 YYDKDF (reference sequence). The CDR3 has 12 residues. Trimming left V 0 bases short and J 9 bases short, with 6 bases between. CDR3 in amino acids: CATSRDRREQFF. In DNA, the CDR3 is TGTGCCACCAGCAGAGACCGACGTGAGCAGTTCTTC.

This clonotype was recorded at least ten times. This rearrangement joins TRBV10-3 to TRBJ2-5, with D hard to call. The CDR3 is made up of 14 amino acids. V dropped 0 bases and J dropped 2 bases, with 7 bases sitting between them. Germline-derived CDR1 and CDR2 are ENHRY and SYGVKD. In DNA, the CDR3 is TGTGCCATCAGTGAGTCGGTGTCTCAAGAGACCCAGTACTTC. It is translated as CAISESVSQETQYF.

The V and J genes are TRBV6-1 and TRBJ2-2, with 12 bases aligning to TRBD2. CDR1 and CDR2 from the germline V gene are MNHNS and SASEGT. This CDR3 is 14 amino acids long. V lost 8 bases to trimming and J lost 6 bases; unmatched junction nucleotides: 4. CDR3 nucleotides: TGTGCCAGCGGACTAGCGGGGCCACCCGGGGAGCTGTTTTTT. This sequence encodes CASGLAGPPGELFF.

CDR3 protein: CSVDRGGPGDTQYF. The CDR3 DNA follows: TGCAGCGTTGATCGGGGGGGGCCGGGAGATACGCAGTATTTT. The gene calls are TRBV29-1 and TRBJ2-3, with TRBD2 identical over 8 bases. V dropped 3 bases and J dropped 5; count of bases not matched to a gene: 7. The CDR3 runs to 14 residues. Germline V gives CDR1 SQVTM, CDR2 ANQGSEA.

The J gene is TRBJ2-6, the V gene TRBV5-5; 9 positions agree with TRBD1. This CDR3 has 14 residues. From germline, CDR1 is SGHKS and CDR2 YYEKEE (reference sequence). With V trimmed by 2 bases and J by 12 bases, 6 bases remained unmatched. The CDR3 coding sequence is TGTGCCAGCAGCTTAGACAGGGGGTCAGGCGTCCTGACTTTC. Amino acid sequence: CASSLDRGSGVLTF.

This clonotype was detected only a few times. The CDR3 DNA reads as TGTGCCAGCGTGGAGGACTGGAACGAGCAGTACTTC. Its protein is CASVEDWNEQYF. The J gene is TRBJ2-7, the V gene TRBV6-1; D possibly corresponds to TRBD2 (5 bases). The CDR3 spans 12 residues. Trimming removed 8 bases from V and 5 bases from J, with 13 bases in between. CDR1 MNHNS and CDR2 SASEGT come from the germline V gene.

This clonotype was observed a handful of times. The V call is TRBV6-5, the J call TRBJ2-1, with 7 nucleotides matching TRBD2. Looked up from germline, CDR1 is MNHEY and CDR2 is SVGAGI. The CDR3 has 15 amino acids. The V segment lost 2 bases and the J segment 3 bases; nucleotides outside the gene matches: 4. The CDR3, as DNA: TGTGCCAGCAGTTACCGGGGGGACGGCTACAATGAGCAGTTCTTC. The encoded protein is CASSYRGDGYNEQFF.